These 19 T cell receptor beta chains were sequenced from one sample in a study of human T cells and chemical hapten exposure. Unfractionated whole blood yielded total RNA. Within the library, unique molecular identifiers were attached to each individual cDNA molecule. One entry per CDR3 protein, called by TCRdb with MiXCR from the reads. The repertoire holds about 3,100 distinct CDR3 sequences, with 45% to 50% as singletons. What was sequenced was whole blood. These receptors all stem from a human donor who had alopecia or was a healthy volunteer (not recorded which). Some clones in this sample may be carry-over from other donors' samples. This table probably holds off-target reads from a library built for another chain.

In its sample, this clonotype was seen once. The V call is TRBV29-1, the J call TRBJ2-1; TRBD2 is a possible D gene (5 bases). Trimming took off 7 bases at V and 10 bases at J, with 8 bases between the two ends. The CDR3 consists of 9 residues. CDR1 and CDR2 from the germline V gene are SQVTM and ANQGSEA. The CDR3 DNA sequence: TGCAGCGCGGGAAACGAGCAGTTCTTC. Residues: CSAGNEQFF.

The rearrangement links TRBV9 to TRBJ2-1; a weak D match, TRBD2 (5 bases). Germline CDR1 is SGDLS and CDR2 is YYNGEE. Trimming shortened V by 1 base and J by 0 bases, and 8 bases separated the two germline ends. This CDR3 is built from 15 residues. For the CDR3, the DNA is TGTGCCAGCAGCGTATTTAGCGCCTCCTACAATGAGCAGTTCTTC. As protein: CASSVFSASYNEQFF.

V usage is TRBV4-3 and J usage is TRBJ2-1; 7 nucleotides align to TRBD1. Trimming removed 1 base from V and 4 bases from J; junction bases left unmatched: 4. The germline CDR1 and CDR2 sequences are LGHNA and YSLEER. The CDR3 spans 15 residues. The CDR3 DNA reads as TGCGCCAGCAGCCAAGTAGGGACAGCTTACAATGAGCAGTTCTTC. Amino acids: CASSQVGTAYNEQFF.

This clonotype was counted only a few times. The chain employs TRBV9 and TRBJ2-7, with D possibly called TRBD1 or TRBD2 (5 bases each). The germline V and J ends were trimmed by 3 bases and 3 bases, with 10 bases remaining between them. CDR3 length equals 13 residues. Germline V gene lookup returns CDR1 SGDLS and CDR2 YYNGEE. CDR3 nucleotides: TGTGCCAGCAGCGGACGGGACCGCTACGAGCAGTACTTC. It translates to CASSGRDRYEQYF. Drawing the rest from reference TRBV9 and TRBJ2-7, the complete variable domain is DSGVTQTPKHLITATGQRVTLRCSPRSGDLSVYWYQQSLDQGLQFLIQYYNGEERAKGNILERFSAQQFPDLHSELNLSSLELGDSALYFCASSGRDRYEQYFGPGTRLTVT.

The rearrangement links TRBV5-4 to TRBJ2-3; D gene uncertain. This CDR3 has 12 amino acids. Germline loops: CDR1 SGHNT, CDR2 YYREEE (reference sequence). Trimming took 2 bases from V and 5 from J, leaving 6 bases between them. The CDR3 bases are TGTGCCAGCAGCTTTAATGTAGATACGCAGTATTTT. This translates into CASSFNVDTQYF.

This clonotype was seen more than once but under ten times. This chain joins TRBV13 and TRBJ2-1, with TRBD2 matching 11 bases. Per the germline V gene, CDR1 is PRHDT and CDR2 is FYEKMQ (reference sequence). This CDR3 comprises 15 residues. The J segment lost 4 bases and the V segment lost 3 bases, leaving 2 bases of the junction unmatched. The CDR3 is CASSLLAGGYNEQFF. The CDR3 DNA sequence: TGTGCCAGCAGCTTGTTAGCGGGAGGGTACAATGAGCAGTTCTTC.

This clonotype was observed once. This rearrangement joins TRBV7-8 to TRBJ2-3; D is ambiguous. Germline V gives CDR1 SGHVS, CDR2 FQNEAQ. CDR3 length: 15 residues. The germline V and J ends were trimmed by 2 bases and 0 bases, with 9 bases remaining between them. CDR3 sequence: CASSLLSRSTDTQYF. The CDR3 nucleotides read TGTGCCAGCAGCTTATTATCCAGGAGCACAGATACGCAGTATTTT.

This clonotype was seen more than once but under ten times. CDR3 sequence reads: CASRRGGYQETQYF. CDR3 DNA: TGTGCCAGCAGGAGGGGGGGCTACCAAGAGACCCAGTACTTC. The chain is built from TRBV2 and TRBJ2-5; possible D gene TRBD2, 7 bases. Germline V gives CDR1 SNHLY, CDR2 FYNNEI. The CDR3 loop spans 14 amino acids. Trimming took off 6 bases at V and 0 bases at J, with 11 bases between the two ends.

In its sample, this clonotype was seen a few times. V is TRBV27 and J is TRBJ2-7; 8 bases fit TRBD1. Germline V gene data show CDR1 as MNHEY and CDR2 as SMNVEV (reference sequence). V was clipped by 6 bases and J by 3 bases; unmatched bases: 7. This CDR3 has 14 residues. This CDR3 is CASSPTGVYYEQYF. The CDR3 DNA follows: TGTGCCAGCAGCCCGACAGGGGTTTACTACGAGCAGTACTTC.

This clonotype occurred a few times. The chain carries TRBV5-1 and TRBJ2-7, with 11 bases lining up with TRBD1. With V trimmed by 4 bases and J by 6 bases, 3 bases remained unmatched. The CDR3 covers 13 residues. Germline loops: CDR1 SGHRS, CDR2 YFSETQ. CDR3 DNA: TGCGCCAGCAGCCCGGACAGGGGGCGCGAGCAGTACTTC. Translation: CASSPDRGREQYF.

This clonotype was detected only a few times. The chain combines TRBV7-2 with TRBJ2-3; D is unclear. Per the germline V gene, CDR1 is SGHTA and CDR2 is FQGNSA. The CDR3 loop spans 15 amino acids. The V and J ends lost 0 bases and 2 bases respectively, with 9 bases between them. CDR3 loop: CASSLAVPPTDTQYF. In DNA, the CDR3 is TGTGCCAGCAGCTTAGCTGTACCTCCCACAGATACGCAGTATTTT.

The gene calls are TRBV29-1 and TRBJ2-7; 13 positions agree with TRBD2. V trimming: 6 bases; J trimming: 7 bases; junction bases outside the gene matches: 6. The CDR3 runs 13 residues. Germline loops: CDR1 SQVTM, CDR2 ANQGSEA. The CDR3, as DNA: TGCAGCGTCGGACTAGCGGGAGCGGGGGAGCAGTACTTC. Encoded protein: CSVGLAGAGEQYF.

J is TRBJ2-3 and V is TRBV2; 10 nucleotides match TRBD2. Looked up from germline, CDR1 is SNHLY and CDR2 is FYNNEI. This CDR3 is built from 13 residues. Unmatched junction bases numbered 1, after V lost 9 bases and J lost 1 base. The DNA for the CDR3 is TGTGCCAGAGGGACTAGCGGCACAGATACGCAGTATTTT. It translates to CARGTSGTDTQYF.

CDR3 residues: CAISEGSKDIQYF. CDR3 nucleotide sequence: TGTGCCATCAGTGAGGGCAGTAAGGACATTCAGTACTTC. V usage is TRBV10-3 and J usage is TRBJ2-4; no clear D gene. CDR1 and CDR2 (germline): ENHRY, SYGVKD. Trimming pared 2 bases from V and 8 bases from J, leaving 10 bases between. This CDR3 spans 13 amino acids.

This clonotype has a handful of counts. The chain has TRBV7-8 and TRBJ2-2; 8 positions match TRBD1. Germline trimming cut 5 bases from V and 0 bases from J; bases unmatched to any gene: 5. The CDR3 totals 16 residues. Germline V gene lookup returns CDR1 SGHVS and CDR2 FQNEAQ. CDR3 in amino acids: CASSSGTGPNTGELFF. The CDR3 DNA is TGTGCCAGCAGCAGTGGGACAGGCCCGAACACCGGGGAGCTGTTTTTT. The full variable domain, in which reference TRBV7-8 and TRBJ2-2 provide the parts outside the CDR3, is GAGVSQSPRYKVAKRGQDVALRCDPISGHVSLFWYQQALGQGPEFLTYFQNEAQLDKSGLPSDRFFAERPEGSVSTLKIQRTQQEDSAVYLCASSSGTGPNTGELFFGEGSRLTVL.

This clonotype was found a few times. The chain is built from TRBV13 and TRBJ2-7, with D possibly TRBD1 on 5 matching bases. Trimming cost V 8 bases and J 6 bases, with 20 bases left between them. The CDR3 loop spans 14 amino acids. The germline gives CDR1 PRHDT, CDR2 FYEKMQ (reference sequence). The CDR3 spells CASRPWGRRFEQYF. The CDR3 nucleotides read TGTGCCAGCCGACCTTGGGGCCGAAGGTTCGAGCAGTACTTC.

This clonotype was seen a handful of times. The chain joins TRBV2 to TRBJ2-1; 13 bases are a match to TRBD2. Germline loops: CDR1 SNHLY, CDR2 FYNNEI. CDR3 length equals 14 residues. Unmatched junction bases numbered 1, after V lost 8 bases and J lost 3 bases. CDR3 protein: CASRTSGSYNEQFF. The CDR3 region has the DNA TGTGCCAGCCGGACTAGCGGGAGCTACAATGAGCAGTTCTTC. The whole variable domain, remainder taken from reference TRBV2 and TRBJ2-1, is EPEVTQTPSHQVTQMGQEVILRCVPISNHLYFYWYRQILGQKVEFLVSFYNNEISEKSEIFDDQFSVERPDGSNFTLKIRSTKLEDSAMYFCASRTSGSYNEQFFGPGTRLTVL.

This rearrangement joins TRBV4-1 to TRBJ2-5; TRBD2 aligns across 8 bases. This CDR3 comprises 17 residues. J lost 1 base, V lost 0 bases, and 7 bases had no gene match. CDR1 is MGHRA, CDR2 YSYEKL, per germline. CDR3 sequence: CASSQDRAGASQETQYF. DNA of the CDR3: TGCGCCAGCAGCCAAGACCGAGCGGGAGCTTCCCAAGAGACCCAGTACTTC.

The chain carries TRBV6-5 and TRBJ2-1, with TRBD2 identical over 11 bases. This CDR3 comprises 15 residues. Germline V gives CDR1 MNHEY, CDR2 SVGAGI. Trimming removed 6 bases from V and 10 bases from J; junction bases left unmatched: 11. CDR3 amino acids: CASSRLAGGPREQFF. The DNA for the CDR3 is TGTGCCAGCAGCCGCTTAGCGGGGGGGCCGAGGGAGCAGTTCTTC.